The source of this T cell receptor beta chain is a study of identical twins. The study, taken as a whole, reports: Out-of-frame TCR alpha sharing observed in monozygotic twins exceeded model estimates. Insertion counts were lower in abundant cord blood beta clonotypes, a trend that memory repertoires did not show. Surplus twin overlap in beta out-of-frame sequences was less pronounced.

The table lists this clonotype with many counts. The antigen is not known. After removal of 8 bases from V and 2 bases from J, the junction contained 11 bases not matched to a gene. The CDR3 is 17 amino acids. Germline CDR1 is MNHNS and CDR2 is SASEGT. Each CDR3 protein gets one entry after TCRdb re-called the 5' RACE reads with MiXCR. Among 700,000 or so distinct CDR3 sequences listed, 8.6% were seen once. The sample was also reused in another study, on yellow fever vaccine responses in identical twins.

Sequenced input: PBMCs. The sequence was collected from a woman aged 18-30 years in good health. The chain is built from TRBV6-1 and TRBJ2-2, with 10 positions matching TRBD2. CDR3 protein: CASDGRTSGVNTGELFF. CDR3 DNA sequence: TGTGCCAGCGACGGACGGACTAGCGGAGTCAACACCGGGGAGCTGTTTTTT.